Shown below are 6 T cell receptor beta chains from a single sample sequenced in a study of blood T cell repertoires in COVID-19. Clones were sequenced by immunoSEQ multiplex PCR, and TCRdb holds only the in-frame ones, with some missing. Of about 58,000 clones listed, about 85% are singletons. Material: peripheral blood. These receptors were taken from a man between 40 and 49 years old with active COVID-19.

The chain carries TRBV9 and TRBJ2-2, with 7 bases matching TRBD2. The trim removed 3 bases at V and 2 bases at J, leaving 7 bases unmatched. The CDR3 has 16 amino acids. Germline assignment: CDR1 SGDLS and CDR2 YYNGEE. CDR3 coding DNA: TGTGCCAGCAGCGGCCGACTAGCTACCAACACCGGGGAGCTGTTTTTT. The encoded protein is CASSGRLATNTGELFF.

This clone was seen only a few times. The genes are TRBV6-5 and TRBJ1-6; D call uncertain. V was pared by 6 bases and J by 4 bases, with 10 bases between. The CDR3 covers 14 residues. Germline V gene lookup returns CDR1 MNHEY and CDR2 SVGAGI. CDR3 in DNA: TGTGCCAGCAGCCTATACGGGTATAATTCACCCCTCCACTTT. This translates into CASSLYGYNSPLHF.

The rearrangement uses TRBV28 and TRBJ1-5; weak D call: TRBD1 (6 bases). This CDR3 has 15 residues. Looked up from germline, CDR1 is MDHEN and CDR2 is SYDVKM. V was clipped by 1 base and J by 7 bases, with 14 bases between them. This chain's CDR3 is CASSLSLGAWQPQHF. DNA for the CDR3: TGTGCCAGCAGTTTATCACTGGGGGCCTGGCAGCCCCAGCATTTT.

The J gene is TRBJ2-6, the V gene TRBV18, with TRBD2 as a possible D gene (5 bases). The CDR3 extends over 16 amino acids. Germline V gene data show CDR1 as KGHSH and CDR2 as LQKENI. Trimming removed 1 base at V and 4 bases at J, with 11 bases between. CDR3 protein: CASSPLEGSGANVLTF. The CDR3 bases are TGTGCCAGCTCACCACTTGAGGGTTCCGGGGCCAACGTCCTGACTTTC.

V and J are TRBV30 and TRBJ2-7; D perhaps matches TRBD2 (6 bases). The CDR3 runs 15 residues. The V gene lost 2 bases and the J gene lost 3 bases, with 17 bases spanning the gap. CDR1 and CDR2 from the germline V gene are GTSNPN and SVGIG (reference sequence). CDR3 residues: CAWSLGRDSFYEQYF. As DNA, the CDR3 is TGTGCCTGGAGTTTAGGGCGGGACTCCTTCTACGAGCAGTACTTC. Supplemented by reference TRBV30 and TRBJ2-7, the full variable domain reads SQTIHQWPATLVQPVGSPLSLECTVEGTSNPNLYWYRQAAGRGLQLLFYSVGIGQISSEVPQNLSASRPQDRQFILSSKKLLLSDSGFYLCAWSLGRDSFYEQYFGPGTRLTVT.

This sequence joins TRBV5-8 and TRBJ2-3; D is unclear. Germline CDR1 and CDR2: SGHTS and YDEGEE. The CDR3 loop spans 14 amino acids. The V end lost 0 bases, the J end lost 1 base, and 6 bases lay between the germline ends. The CDR3 is CASSLDGGTDTQYF. In nucleotides, the CDR3 is TGTGCCAGCAGCTTGGACGGAGGCACAGATACGCAGTATTTT. Together with reference TRBV5-8 and TRBJ2-3, the CDR3 gives the full variable domain: EAGVTQSPTHLIKTRGQQATLRCSPISGHTSVYWYQQALGLGLQFLLWYDEGEERNRGNFPPRFSGRQFPNYSSELNVNALELEDSALYLCASSLDGGTDTQYFGPGTRLTVL.